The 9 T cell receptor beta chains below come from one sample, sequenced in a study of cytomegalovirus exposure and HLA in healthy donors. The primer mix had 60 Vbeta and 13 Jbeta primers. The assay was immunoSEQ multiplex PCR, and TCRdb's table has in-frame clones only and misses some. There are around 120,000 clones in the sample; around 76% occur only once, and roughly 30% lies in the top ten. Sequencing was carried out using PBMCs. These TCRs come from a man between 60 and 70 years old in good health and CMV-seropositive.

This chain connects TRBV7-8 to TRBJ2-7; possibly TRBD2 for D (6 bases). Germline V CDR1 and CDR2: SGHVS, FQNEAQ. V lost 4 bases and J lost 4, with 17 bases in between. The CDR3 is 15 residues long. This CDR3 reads CASSSGTFGWYEQYF. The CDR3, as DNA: TGTGCCAGCAGCTCCGGGACTTTCGGCTGGTACGAGCAGTACTTC. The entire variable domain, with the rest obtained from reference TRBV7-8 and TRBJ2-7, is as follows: GAGVSQSPRYKVAKRGQDVALRCDPISGHVSLFWYQQALGQGPEFLTYFQNEAQLDKSGLPSDRFFAERPEGSVSTLKIQRTQQEDSAVYLCASSSGTFGWYEQYFGPGTRLTVT.

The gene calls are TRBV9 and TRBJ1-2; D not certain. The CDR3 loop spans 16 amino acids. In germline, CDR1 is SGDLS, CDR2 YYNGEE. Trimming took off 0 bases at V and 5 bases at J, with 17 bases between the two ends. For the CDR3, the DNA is TGTGCCAGCAGCGTAGCTGGAGGAGGGTTCAGTTATGGCTACACCTTC. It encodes CASSVAGGGFSYGYTF. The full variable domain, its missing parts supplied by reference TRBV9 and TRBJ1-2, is DSGVTQTPKHLITATGQRVTLRCSPRSGDLSVYWYQQSLDQGLQFLIQYYNGEERAKGNILERFSAQQFPDLHSELNLSSLELGDSALYFCASSVAGGGFSYGYTFGSGTRLTVV.

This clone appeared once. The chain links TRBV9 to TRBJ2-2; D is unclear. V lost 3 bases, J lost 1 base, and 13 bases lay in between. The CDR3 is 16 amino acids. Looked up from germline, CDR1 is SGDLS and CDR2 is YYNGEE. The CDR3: CASSGAGALNTGELFF. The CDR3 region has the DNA TGTGCCAGCAGCGGAGCCGGAGCATTGAACACCGGGGAGCTGTTTTTT. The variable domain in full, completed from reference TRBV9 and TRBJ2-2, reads DSGVTQTPKHLITATGQRVTLRCSPRSGDLSVYWYQQSLDQGLQFLIQYYNGEERAKGNILERFSAQQFPDLHSELNLSSLELGDSALYFCASSGAGALNTGELFFGEGSRLTVL.

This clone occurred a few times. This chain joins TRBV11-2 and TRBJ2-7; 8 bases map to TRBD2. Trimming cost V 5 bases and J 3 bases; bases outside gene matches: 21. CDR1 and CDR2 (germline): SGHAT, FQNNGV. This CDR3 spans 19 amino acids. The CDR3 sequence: CASSPIGRGGASSYYEQYF. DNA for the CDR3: TGTGCCAGCAGCCCAATAGGACGGGGGGGGGCTAGCTCCTACTACGAGCAGTACTTC.

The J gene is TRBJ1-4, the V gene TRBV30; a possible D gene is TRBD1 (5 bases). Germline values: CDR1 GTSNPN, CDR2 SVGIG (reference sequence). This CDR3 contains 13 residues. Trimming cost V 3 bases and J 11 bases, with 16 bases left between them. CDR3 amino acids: CAWRFTPTEKLFF. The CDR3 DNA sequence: TGTGCCTGGAGATTTACTCCGACAGAGAAACTGTTTTTT.

CDR3 in DNA: TGTGCCAGCAGCCGGGACAGGGGGACCGGGGAGCTGTTTTTT. Protein: CASSRDRGTGELFF. The chain employs TRBV11-3 and TRBJ2-2; TRBD1 matches 11 bases. The V gene end was trimmed by 5 bases and the J gene end by 5 bases; junction bases not matched to a gene: 1. The germline V gene has CDR1 SGHNT and CDR2 YENEEA. This CDR3 spans 14 amino acids.

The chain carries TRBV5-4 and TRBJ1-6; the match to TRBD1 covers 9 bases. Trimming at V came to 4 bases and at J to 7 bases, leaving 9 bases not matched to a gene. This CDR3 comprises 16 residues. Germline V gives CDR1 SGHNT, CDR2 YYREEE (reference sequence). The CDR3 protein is CASSPKTGGVNSPLHF. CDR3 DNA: TGTGCCAGCAGCCCAAAAACAGGGGGCGTAAATTCACCCCTCCACTTT.

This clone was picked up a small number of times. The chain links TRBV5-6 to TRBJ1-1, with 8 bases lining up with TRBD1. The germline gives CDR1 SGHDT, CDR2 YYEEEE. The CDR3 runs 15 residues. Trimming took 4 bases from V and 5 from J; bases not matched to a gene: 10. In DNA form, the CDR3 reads TGTGCCAGCAGCCCTCAATTGACAGGGGAGACTGAAGCTTTCTTT. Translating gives CASSPQLTGETEAFF.

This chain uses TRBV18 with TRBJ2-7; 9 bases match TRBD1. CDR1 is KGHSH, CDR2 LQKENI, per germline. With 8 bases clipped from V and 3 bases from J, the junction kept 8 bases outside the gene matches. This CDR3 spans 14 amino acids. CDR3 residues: CASLRQGGGYEQYF. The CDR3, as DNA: TGTGCCAGCCTTCGACAGGGGGGGGGCTACGAGCAGTACTTC.